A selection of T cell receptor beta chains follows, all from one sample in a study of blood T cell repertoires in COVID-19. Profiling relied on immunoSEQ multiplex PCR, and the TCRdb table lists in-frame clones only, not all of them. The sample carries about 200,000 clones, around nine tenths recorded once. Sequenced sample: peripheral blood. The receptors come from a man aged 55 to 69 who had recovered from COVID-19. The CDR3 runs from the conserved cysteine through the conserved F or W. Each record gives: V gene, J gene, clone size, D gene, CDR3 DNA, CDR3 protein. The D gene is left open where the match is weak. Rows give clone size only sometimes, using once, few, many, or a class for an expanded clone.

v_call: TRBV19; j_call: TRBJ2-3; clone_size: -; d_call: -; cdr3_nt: TGTGCCAGTAGTACCCCCCCAGTGACAGATACGCAGTATTTT; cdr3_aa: CASSTPPVTDTQYF
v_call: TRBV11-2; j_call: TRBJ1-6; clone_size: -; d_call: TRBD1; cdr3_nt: TGTGCCAGCAGCTTCGGGTTAGGACAGGGATCACCCCTCCACTTT; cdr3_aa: CASSFGLGQGSPLHF
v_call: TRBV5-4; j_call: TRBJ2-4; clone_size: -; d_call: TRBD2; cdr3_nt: TGTGCCAGCAGCTTGGATAGCGGGAGGCACCTGGGGAACATTCAGTACTTC; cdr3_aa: CASSLDSGRHLGNIQYF
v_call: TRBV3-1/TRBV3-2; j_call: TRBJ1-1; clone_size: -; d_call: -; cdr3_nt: TGTGCCAGCAGCCAGGCAGGGGTGAGGACTGAAGCTTTCTTT; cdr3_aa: CASSQAGVRTEAFF
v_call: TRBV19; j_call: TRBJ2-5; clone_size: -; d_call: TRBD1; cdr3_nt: TGTGCCAGTAGCCATGGGACAGGGGTGGAGACCCAGTACTTC; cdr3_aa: CASSHGTGVETQYF
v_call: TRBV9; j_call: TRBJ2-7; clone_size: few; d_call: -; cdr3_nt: TGTGCCAGCAGCCCCGGCGGATCGATCTACGAGCAGTACTTC; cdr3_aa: CASSPGGSIYEQYF
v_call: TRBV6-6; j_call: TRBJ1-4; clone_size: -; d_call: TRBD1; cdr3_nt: TGTGCCAGCAGTTCCGGGACAGGGTTTGAAAAACTGTTTTTT; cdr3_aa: CASSSGTGFEKLFF
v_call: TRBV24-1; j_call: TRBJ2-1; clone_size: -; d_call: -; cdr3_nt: TGTGCCACCAGTGATCCGACCCGGAGTCATGAGCAGTTCTTC; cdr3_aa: CATSDPTRSHEQFF
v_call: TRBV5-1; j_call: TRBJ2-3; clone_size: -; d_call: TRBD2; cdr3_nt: TGCGCCAGCAGCACCGTCCTCGGCGGGGGAAGCACAGATACGCAGTATTTT; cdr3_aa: CASSTVLGGGSTDTQYF
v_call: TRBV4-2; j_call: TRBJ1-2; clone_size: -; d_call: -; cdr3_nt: TGTGCCAGCAGCCTCCCCCAGGGCCGTGGCTACACCTTC; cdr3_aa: CASSLPQGRGYTF
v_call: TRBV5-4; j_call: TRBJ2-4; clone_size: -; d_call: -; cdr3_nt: TGTGCCAGCAGCTTAGGACTAGCCAAAAACATTCAGTACTTC; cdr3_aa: CASSLGLAKNIQYF
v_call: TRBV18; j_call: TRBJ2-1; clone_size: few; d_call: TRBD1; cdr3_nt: TGTGCCAGCTCACCAGGGACAGGGGGTGTTAACAATGAGCAGTTCTTC; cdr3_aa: CASSPGTGGVNNEQFF
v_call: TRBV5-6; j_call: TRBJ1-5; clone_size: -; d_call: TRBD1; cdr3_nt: TGTGCCAGCAGCTTGTTGGGGACAGTCAATCAGCCCCAGCATTTT; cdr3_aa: CASSLLGTVNQPQHF
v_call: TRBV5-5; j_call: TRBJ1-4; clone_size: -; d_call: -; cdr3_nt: TGTGCCAGCAGCTTGGGTTGGGGCAGGACAAATGAAAAACTGTTTTTT; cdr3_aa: CASSLGWGRTNEKLFF
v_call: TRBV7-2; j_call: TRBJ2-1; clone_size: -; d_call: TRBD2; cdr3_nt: TGTGCCAGCAGCTTAGACGCGGGAGGGGCTGGTGAGCAGTTCTTC; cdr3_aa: CASSLDAGGAGEQFF
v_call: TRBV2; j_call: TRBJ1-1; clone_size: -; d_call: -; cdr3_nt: TGTGCCAGCAGTGAATCTCTCCCGGGCACTGAAGCTTTCTTT; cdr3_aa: CASSESLPGTEAFF
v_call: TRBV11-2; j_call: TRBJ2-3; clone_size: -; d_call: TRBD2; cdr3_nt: TGTGCCAGCAGCCTCGGGACTAGCGGGGATACGCAGTATTTT; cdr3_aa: CASSLGTSGDTQYF
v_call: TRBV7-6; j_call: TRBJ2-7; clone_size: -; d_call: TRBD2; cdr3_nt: TGTGCCAGCAGCCCGGGGGGATTGGGCTACGAGCAGTACTTC; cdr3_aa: CASSPGGLGYEQYF
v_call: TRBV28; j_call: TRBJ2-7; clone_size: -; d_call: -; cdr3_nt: TGTGCCAGCAGCCCGAGGACACCACCCTACGAGCAGTACTTC; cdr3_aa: CASSPRTPPYEQYF
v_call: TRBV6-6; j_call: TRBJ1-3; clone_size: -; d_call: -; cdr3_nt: TGTGCCAGCAGTCTCGGACAGCGCCAGTTAAACACCATATATTTT; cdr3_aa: CASSLGQRQLNTIYF
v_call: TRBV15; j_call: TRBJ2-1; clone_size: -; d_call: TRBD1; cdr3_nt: TGTGCCACCAGCAGAGATACGCCCCCGGACAGGTTTTACAATGAGCAGTTCTTC; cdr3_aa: CATSRDTPPDRFYNEQFF
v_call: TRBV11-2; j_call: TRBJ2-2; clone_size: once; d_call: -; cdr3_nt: TGTGCCAGCAGCAAGGGTGGGTGGACACTGAACACCGGGGAGCTGTTTTTT; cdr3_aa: CASSKGGWTLNTGELFF
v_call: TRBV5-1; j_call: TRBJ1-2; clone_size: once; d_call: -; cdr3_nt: TGCGCCAGCACCTCCCGAGGAGACAGCTCTAAGGGCTACACCTTC; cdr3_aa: CASTSRGDSSKGYTF
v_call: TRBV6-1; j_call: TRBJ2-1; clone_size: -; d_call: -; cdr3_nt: TGTGCCAGCAGTGAATACTTAAGACAAATCGCCGTCAATGAGCAGTTCTTC; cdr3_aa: CASSEYLRQIAVNEQFF
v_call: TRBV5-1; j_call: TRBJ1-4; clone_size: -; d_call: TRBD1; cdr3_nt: TGCGCCAGCAGCTTGGAGGGGGCGGGTGAAAAACTGTTTTTT; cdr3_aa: CASSLEGAGEKLFF
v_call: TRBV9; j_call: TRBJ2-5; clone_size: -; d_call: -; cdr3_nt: TGTGCCAGCAGCGTACGAGGGGCAGGGGAGACAGAGACCCAGTACTTC; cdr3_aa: CASSVRGAGETETQYF
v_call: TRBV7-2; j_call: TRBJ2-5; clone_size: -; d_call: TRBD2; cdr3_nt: TGTGCCAGCAGCTCGCAGAGCGGGGAAGAGACCCAGTACTTC; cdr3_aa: CASSSQSGEETQYF
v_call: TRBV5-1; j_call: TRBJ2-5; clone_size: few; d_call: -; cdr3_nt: TGCGCCAGCACCTTCGTCGGGGGCCAAGAGACCCAGTACTTC; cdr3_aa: CASTFVGGQETQYF
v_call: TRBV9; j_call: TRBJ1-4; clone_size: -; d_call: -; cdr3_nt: TGTGCCAGCAGCGTCGGAGCTACAACTAATGAAAAACTGTTTTTT; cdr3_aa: CASSVGATTNEKLFF
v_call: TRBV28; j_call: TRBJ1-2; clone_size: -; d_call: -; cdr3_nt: TGTGCCAGCAGTTCAGACTATGGCTACACCTTC; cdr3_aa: CASSSDYGYTF
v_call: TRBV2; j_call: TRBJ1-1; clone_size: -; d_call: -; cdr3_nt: TGTGCCAGCAGTGACCAGGGGAGGGGGTCTGAAGCTTTCTTT; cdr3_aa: CASSDQGRGSEAFF
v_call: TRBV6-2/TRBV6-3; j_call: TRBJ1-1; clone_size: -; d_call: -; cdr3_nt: TGTGCCAGCAGTTACGGGGACGGGGGAGACCTTGAAGCTTTCTTT; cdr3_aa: CASSYGDGGDLEAFF
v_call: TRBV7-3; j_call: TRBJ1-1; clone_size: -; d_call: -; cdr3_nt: TGTGCCAGCAGCCCCGCGGGGAATTCGAACACTGAAGCTTTCTTT; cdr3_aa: CASSPAGNSNTEAFF
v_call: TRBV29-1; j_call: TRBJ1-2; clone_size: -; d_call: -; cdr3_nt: TGCAGCGTTGAGACCGAGGTTAGATGGCAGTACACCTTC; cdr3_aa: CSVETEVRWQYTF
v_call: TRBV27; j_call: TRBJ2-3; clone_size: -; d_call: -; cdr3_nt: TGTGCCAGCAGTTTATGGGGGGGCACAGATACGCAGTATTTT; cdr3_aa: CASSLWGGTDTQYF
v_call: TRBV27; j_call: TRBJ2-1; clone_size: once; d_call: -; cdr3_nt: TGTGCCAGCAGTCGGACAGCTTTTCCTTACAATGAGCAGTTCTTC; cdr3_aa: CASSRTAFPYNEQFF
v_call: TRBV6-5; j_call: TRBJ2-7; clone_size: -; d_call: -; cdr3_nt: TGTGCCAGCAGTTACGGAATTAGGGGAGGCTACGAGCAGTACTTC; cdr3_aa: CASSYGIRGGYEQYF
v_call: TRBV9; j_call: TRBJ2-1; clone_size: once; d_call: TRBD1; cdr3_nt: TGTGCCAGCAGCGACCTCAGGGGGCACGACAATGAGCAGTTCTTC; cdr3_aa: CASSDLRGHDNEQFF
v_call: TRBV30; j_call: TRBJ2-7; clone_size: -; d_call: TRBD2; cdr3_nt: TGTGCCTGGAGCGCCCCGGGACTAGAGTACTTC; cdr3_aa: CAWSAPGLEYF
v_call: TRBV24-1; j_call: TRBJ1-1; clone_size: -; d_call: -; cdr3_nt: TGTGCCACCAGTGATATGGGGCCCAACACTGAAGCTTTCTTT; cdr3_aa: CATSDMGPNTEAFF
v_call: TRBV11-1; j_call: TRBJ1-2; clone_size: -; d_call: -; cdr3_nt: TGTGCCAGCAGCGTGCCAGGGGAGAGCTATGGCTACACCTTC; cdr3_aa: CASSVPGESYGYTF
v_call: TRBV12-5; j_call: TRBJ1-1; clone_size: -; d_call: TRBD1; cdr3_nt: TGTGCTAGTGGTTTGGTACCCACAGGGGTTGGCACTGAAGCTTTCTTT; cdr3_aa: CASGLVPTGVGTEAFF
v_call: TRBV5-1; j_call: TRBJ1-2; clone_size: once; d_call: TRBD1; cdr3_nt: TGCGCCAGCAGCTACAGGGGGGAGAGGGGCTACACCTTC; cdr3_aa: CASSYRGERGYTF
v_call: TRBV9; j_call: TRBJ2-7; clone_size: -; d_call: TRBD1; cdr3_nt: TGTGCCAGCAGCGTGGGGACAGGGGGTTCCTACGAGCAGTACTTC; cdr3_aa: CASSVGTGGSYEQYF